Below, 4 T cell receptor beta chains from the same sample are listed, as sequenced in a study of Ad26.COV2.S vaccination and SARS-CoV-2 variants (dated by TCRdb to 2020 to 2022). Explained via the paper, the treatment or condition label denotes: 15 to 20 received Ad26.COV2.S at low or high dose, single or two shots; roughly 5 received placebo; per-sample allocation not given. For vaccine and placebo recipients, repertoires were sequenced using samples collected on day 63 after the first injection. To prepare the library, the immunoSEQ multiplex PCR assay was applied. TCRdb holds this immuneACCESS table with in-frame rearrangements only. Some clones are missing; in checked studies, unresolved V genes explain under half, and the rest has no known cause. The sample data list 510,000 or so clones, and around 90% of these were observed just once. The ten largest clones add up to 9.5% to 15% of the sample.

The sample was peripheral blood, taken in a trial of Ad26.COV2.S vaccine versus placebo. All receptors come from a person aged 18 to 65 who received the Ad26.COV2.S COVID-19 vaccine or a placebo.

The chain is built from TRBV28 and TRBJ1-2; 8 nucleotides match TRBD1. Germline CDR1 MDHEN, CDR2 SYDVKM. The CDR3 extends over 14 amino acids. The V and J ends lost 7 bases and 7 bases, in that order; junction bases with no gene match: 11. The CDR3 DNA follows: TGTGCCAGCACCTCTGACAGGGGCCTCTTTGGCTACACCTTC. It codes for CASTSDRGLFGYTF.

Details on this clone: The sample contains more than one DNA sequence encoding this CDR3. This chain joins TRBV3-1 (or the pseudogene TRBV3-2) and TRBJ1-1; D uncertain. The CDR3 is 12 amino acids. Germline V CDR1 and CDR2: LGHDT, YNNKEL (reference sequence). Deletions cut 4 bases from V and 3 bases from J, with 6 bases between. CDR3 sequence reads: CASSLGDTEAFF. Written as DNA, the CDR3 is TGTGCCAGCAGCCTCGGGGACACTGAAGCTTTCTTT.

The CDR3, as DNA: TGTGCCAGCTCACGGGGGGCTAAGAACGACTACGAGCAGTACTTC. Residues: CASSRGAKNDYEQYF. This rearrangement joins TRBV18 to TRBJ2-7, with D possibly being TRBD1 or TRBD2 (6 bases each). Germline V gives CDR1 KGHSH, CDR2 LQKENI. Trimming shortened V by 4 bases and J by 3 bases, and 16 bases separated the two germline ends. The CDR3 extends over 15 amino acids.

The rearrangement links TRBV28 to TRBJ2-7; 8 bases are shared with TRBD2. J gave up 6 bases and V 3 bases, and 10 bases lay outside the gene matches. The CDR3 totals 15 residues. Per the germline V gene, CDR1 is MDHEN and CDR2 is SYDVKM. CDR3 DNA sequence: TGTGCCAGCAGTTTTACGGGAGGGTCCTCCGGCGAGCAGTACTTC. Residues: CASSFTGGSSGEQYF.